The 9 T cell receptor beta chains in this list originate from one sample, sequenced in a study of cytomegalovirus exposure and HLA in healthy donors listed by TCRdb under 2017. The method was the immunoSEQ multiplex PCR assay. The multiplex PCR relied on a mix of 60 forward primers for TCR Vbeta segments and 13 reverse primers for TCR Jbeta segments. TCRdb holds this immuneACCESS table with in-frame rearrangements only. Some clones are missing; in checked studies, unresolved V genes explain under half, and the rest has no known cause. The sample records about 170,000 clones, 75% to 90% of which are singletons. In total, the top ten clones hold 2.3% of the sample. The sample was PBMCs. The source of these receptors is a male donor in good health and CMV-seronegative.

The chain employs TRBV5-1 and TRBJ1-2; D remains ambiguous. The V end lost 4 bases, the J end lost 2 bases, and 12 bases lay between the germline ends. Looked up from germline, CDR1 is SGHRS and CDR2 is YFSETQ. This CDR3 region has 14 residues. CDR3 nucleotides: TGCGCCAGCAGCGTAAACATGATAAACTATGGCTACACCTTC. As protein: CASSVNMINYGYTF.

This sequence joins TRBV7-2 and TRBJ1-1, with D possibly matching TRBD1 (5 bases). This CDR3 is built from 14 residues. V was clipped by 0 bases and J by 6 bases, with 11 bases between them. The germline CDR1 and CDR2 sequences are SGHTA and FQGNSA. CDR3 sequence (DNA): TGTGCCAGCAGCTTAGCAGGGGTCCCTGCTGAAGCTTTCTTT. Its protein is CASSLAGVPAEAFF.

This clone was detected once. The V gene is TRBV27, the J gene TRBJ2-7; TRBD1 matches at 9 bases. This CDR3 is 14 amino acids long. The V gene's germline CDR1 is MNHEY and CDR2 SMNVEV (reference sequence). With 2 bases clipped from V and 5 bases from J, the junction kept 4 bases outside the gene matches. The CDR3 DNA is TGTGCCAGCAGTTTAGGCCGGGACAGGGACGAGCAGTACTTC. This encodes CASSLGRDRDEQYF.

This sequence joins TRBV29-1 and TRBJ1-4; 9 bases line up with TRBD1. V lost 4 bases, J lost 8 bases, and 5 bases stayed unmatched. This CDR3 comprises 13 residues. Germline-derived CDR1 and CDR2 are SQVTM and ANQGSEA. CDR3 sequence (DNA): TGCAGCGTTGGGGACAGGGTACAAGAAAAACTGTTTTTT. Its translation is CSVGDRVQEKLFF.

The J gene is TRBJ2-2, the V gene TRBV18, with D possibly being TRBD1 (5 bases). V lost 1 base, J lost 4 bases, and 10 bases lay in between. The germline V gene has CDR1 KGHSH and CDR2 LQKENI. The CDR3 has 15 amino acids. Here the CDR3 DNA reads TGTGCCAGCTCACCACGGGCAGGGTTCACCGGGGAGCTGTTTTTT. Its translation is CASSPRAGFTGELFF.

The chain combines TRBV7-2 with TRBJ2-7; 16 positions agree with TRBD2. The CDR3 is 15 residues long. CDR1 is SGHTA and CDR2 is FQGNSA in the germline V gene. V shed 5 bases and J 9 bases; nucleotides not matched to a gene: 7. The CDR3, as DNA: TGTGCCAGCAGCATCGGGACTAGCGGGGGGGCGTGGCAGTACTTC. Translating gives CASSIGTSGGAWQYF. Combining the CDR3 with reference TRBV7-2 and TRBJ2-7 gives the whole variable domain GAGVSQSPSNKVTEKGKDVELRCDPISGHTALYWYRQSLGQGLEFLIYFQGNSAPDKSGLPSDRFSAERTGGSVSTLTIQRTQQEDSAVYLCASSIGTSGGAWQYFGPGTRLTVT.

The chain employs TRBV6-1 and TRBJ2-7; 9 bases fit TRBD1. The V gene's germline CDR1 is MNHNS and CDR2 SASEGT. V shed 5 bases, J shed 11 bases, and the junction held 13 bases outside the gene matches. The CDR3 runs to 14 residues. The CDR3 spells CASSPTQLRTGEYF. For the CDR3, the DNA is TGTGCCAGCAGTCCGACCCAACTAAGGACAGGGGAGTACTTC.

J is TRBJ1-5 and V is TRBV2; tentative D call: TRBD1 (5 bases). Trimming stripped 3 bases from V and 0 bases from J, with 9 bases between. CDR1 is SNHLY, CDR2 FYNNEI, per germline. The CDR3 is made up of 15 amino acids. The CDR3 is CASSEGQGSNQPQHF. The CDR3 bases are TGTGCCAGCAGTGAGGGGCAGGGTAGCAATCAGCCCCAGCATTTT.

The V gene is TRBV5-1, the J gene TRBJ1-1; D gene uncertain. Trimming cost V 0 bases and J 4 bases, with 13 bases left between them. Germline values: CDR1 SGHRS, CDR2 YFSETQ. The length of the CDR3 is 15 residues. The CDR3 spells CASSLDPGGSTEAFF. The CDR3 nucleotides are TGCGCCAGCAGCTTGGATCCGGGCGGGAGCACTGAAGCTTTCTTT. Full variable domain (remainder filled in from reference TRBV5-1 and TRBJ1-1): KAGVTQTPRYLIKTRGQQVTLSCSPISGHRSVSWYQQTPGQGLQFLFEYFSETQRNKGNFPGRFSGRQFSNSRSEMNVSTLELGDSALYLCASSLDPGGSTEAFFGQGTRLTVV.